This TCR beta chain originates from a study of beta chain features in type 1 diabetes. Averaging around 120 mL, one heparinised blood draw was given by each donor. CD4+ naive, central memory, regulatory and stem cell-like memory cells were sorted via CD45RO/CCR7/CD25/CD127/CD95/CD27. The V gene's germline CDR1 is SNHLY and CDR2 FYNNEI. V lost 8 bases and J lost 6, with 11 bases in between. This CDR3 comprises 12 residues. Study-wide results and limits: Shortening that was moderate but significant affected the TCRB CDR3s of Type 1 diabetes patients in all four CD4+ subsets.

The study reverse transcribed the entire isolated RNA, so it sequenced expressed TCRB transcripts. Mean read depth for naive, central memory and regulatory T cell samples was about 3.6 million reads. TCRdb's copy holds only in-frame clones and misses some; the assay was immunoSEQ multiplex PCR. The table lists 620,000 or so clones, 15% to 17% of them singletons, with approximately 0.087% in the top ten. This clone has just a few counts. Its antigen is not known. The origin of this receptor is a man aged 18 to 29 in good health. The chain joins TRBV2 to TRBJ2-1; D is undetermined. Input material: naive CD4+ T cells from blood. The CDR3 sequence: CASPMTTNEQFF. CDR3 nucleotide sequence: TGTGCCAGCCCAATGACCACCAATGAGCAGTTCTTC. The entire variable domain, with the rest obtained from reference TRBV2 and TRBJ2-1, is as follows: EPEVTQTPSHQVTQMGQEVILRCVPISNHLYFYWYRQILGQKVEFLVSFYNNEISEKSEIFDDQFSVERPDGSNFTLKIRSTKLEDSAMYFCASPMTTNEQFFGPGTRLTVL.